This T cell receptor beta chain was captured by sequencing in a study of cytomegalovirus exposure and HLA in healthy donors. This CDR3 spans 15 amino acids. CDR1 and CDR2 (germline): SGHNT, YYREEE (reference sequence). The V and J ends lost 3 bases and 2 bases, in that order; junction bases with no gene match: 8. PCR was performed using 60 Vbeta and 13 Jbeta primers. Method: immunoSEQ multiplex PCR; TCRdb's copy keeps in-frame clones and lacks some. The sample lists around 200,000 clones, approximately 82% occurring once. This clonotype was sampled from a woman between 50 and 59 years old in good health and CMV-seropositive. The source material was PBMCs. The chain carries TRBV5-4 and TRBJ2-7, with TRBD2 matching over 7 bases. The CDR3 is CASSYEPGGTYEQYF. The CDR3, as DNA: TGTGCCAGCAGCTATGAACCCGGGGGGACCTACGAGCAGTACTTC.